The text below deals with one T cell receptor beta chain. This sample was included in a study of blood T cell repertoires in COVID-19. Across the study: Whether acute or convalescent, the COVID-19 samples came from the United States, Italy and Spain. Nucleic acid was either cDNA or gDNA, and it came from T cells, B-cell-depleted T cells, or PBMCs.

The authors' processing: How many nucleated cells were present was estimated from reference gene primer amplification. Clones were read by immunoSEQ multiplex PCR, and TCRdb kept only the in-frame ones, dropping some. The V and J calls and clone size are taken from that table; D and trimming were inferred from the DNA. Of more than 110,000 clones detected, 88% appear once; the ten largest clones hold 10% to 13%. Germline-derived CDR1 and CDR2 are MDHEN and SYDVKM. The CDR3 is 15 amino acids. V dropped 6 bases and J dropped 5; count of bases not matched to a gene: 12. This receptor was identified in a man aged 50-59 years with active or convalescent COVID-19. The rearrangement links TRBV28 to TRBJ2-7, with TRBD1 matching over 8 bases. Sequencing was performed on peripheral blood. CDR3 in DNA: TGTGCCAGCAGCCTCCGGGACAGGACTTCTCACGAGCAGTACTTC. Translating it yields CASSLRDRTSHEQYF.